This TCR beta chain was captured in a study of patients and donors after allogeneic stem cell transplantation. Germline V lookup: CDR1 MNHEY, CDR2 SMNVEV (reference sequence). With 5 bases removed from V and 0 bases from J, the gap between germline ends came to 13 bases. The CDR3 length is 15 residues. The table lists this clonotype with a few counts. In TCRdb, the RT-PCR reads were re-called with MiXCR into one record per CDR3 protein. The sample holds about 960,000 distinct CDR3 sequences, approximately 19% seen once. This sequence joins TRBV27 and TRBJ1-2; tentatively, D is TRBD1 (5 bases). Sequenced material: blood, either unsorted or a sorted T cell fraction (not recorded which). This clonotype originated in a human donor who was either an allogeneic HSCT recipient or a stem cell or donor lymphocyte infusion donor (not recorded which). It is not recorded whose cells these are; they may come from a transplant donor. The CDR3 DNA reads TGTGCCAGCAGTCCACAGACAGCCGCTAACTATGGCTACACCTTC. Protein sequence: CASSPQTAANYGYTF.